This T cell receptor (beta chain) originates from a study of cytomegalovirus exposure and HLA in healthy donors. Study-wide points: Analysis was carried out at a later point, and it linked a missense DCLRE1C variant to TCR beta V- and J-gene trimming.

J was trimmed by 1 base and V by 3 bases; bases with no gene match: 10. The CDR3 is 17 residues long. Germline V lookup: CDR1 MDHEN, CDR2 SYDVKM. About this clone: No antigen is known for it.

With 60 Vbeta and 13 Jbeta primers, the PCR was carried out. The protocol was immunoSEQ multiplex PCR, while the TCRdb copy is restricted to in-frame clones and leaves out a portion. Here the sample spans 150,000 to 200,000 clones, approximately 86% being singletons. The receptor's source is a boy aged 2 to 10 in good health and CMV-seronegative. V and J are TRBV28 and TRBJ2-7; TRBD1 matches at 9 bases. The material sequenced was PBMCs. CDR3 region: CASSFALRTGESYEQYF. The DNA for the CDR3 is TGTGCCAGCAGTTTCGCCCTGCGGACAGGGGAATCCTACGAGCAGTACTTC.